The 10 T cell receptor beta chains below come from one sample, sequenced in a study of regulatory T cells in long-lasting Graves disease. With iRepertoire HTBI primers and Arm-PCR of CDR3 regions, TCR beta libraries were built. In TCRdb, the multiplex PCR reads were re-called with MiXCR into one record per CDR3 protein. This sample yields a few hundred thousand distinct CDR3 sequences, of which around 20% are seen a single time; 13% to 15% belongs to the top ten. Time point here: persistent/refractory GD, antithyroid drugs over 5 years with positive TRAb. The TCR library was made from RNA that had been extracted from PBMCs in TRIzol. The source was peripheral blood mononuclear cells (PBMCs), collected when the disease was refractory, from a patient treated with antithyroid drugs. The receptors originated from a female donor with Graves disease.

Here the CDR3 reads CASSLVSGTGAYEQYF. CDR3 bases: TGTGCCAGCAGCTTAGTATCGGGGACAGGGGCCTACGAGCAGTACTTC. J is TRBJ2-7 and V is TRBV7-9; 10 nucleotides agree with TRBD1. With 1 base clipped from V and 2 bases from J, the junction kept 5 bases outside the gene matches. The CDR3 totals 16 residues. Germline CDR1 is SEHNR and CDR2 is FQNEAQ (reference sequence).

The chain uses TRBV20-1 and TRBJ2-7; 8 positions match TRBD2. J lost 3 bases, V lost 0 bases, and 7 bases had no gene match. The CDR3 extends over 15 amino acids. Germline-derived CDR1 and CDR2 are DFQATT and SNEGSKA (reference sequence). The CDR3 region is CSARDRTSLNYEQYF. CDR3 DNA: TGCAGTGCTAGAGATAGGACTAGCCTGAACTACGAGCAGTACTTC.

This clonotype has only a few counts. CDR3 DNA: TGTGCCAGCAGCCAACTCACAGAAAATTCACCCCTCCACTTT. Translated: CASSQLTENSPLHF. The rearrangement links TRBV3-1 to TRBJ1-6; no clear D gene. This CDR3 has 14 amino acids. V gave up 2 bases and J gave up 7 bases, with 9 bases separating them. The germline V gene encodes CDR1 LGHDT and CDR2 YNNKEL (reference sequence).

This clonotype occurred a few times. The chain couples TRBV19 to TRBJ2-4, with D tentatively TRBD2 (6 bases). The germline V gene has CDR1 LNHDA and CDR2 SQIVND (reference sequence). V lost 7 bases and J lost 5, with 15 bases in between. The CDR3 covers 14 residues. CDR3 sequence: CASTVGPGENIQYF. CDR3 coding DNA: TGTGCCAGTACCGTTGGCCCGGGGGAAAACATTCAGTACTTC.

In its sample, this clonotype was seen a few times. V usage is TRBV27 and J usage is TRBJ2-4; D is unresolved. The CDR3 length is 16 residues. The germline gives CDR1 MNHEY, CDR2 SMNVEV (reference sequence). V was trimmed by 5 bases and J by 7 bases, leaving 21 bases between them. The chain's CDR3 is CASSTYLGKSPNIQYF. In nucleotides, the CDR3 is TGTGCCAGCAGTACGTACCTCGGAAAGTCCCCCAACATTCAGTACTTC.

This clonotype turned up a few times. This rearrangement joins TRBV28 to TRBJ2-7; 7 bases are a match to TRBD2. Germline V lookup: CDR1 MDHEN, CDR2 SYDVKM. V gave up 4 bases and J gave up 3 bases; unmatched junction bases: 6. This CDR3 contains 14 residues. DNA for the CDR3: TGTGCCAGCAGTTGGTCTAGCGGAAACTACGAGCAGTACTTC. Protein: CASSWSSGNYEQYF.

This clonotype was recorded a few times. The CDR3: CASRGPNYGYTF. For the CDR3, the DNA is TGTGCCAGCAGGGGCCCGAACTATGGCTACACCTTC. The V and J genes are TRBV28 and TRBJ1-2; unclear D gene. In germline, CDR1 is MDHEN, CDR2 SYDVKM. This CDR3 comprises 12 residues. V shed 6 bases and J shed 2 bases, with 7 bases lying between them.

CDR3 residues: CASSLVGAGNGYTF. Here the CDR3 DNA reads TGCGCCAGCAGCCTGGTCGGGGCAGGGAATGGCTACACCTTC. V is TRBV4-1 and J is TRBJ1-2; D may be TRBD1 (5 bases). Germline V CDR1 and CDR2: MGHRA, YSYEKL. V lost 4 bases and J lost 6, with 15 bases in between. This CDR3 region has 14 residues.

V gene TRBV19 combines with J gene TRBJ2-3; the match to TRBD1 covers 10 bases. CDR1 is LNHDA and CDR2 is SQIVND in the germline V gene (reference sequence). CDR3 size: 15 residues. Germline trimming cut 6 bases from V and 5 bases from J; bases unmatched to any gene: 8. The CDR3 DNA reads TGTGCCAGTAGCAAGGACAGGGGGGTTGAAGATACGCAGTATTTT. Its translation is CASSKDRGVEDTQYF.

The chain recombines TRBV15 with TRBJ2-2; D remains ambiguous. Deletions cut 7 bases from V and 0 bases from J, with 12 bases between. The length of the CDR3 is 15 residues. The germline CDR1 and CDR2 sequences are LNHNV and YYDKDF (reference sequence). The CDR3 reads CATNLGDPNTGELFF. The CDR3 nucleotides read TGTGCCACCAATTTGGGCGACCCGAACACCGGGGAGCTGTTTTTT.